A single T cell receptor beta chain is shown here with its context. The antigen it recognizes is unknown. Base qualities are not at hand, and no much larger clone is one base apart. These data come from a study of beta chain features in type 1 diabetes (dated 2018 in TCRdb). Context from the whole study: No differences in mean age, gender distribution, total cell number or subset yield were found between patients and healthy donors. A total of roughly 99,000,000 sorted cells were examined across all samples, and the number of cells per subset was strongly correlated with RNA yield. The study compared TCRB repertoires of sorted circulating CD4+ T cell subsets between recently diagnosed type 1 diabetes patients and matched healthy donors. Regulatory and stem cell-like memory subsets were obtained from only 8 patients and about 8 healthy donors, while naive and central memory subsets were obtained from all 30 or so donors. Beyond this particular receptor, the publication reports: At VDJ recombination sites, patients with type 1 diabetes made fewer insertions and deleted more nucleotides, a pattern implying thymic rearrangement abnormalities. Because cDNA was sequenced instead of genomic DNA, activated cells with high expression could be over-represented, although the groups did not differ in activation or CD3 levels. Type 1 diabetes patients showed a moderate but significant shortening of TCRB CDR3 length in all four CD4+ subsets. PCR may preferentially amplify shorter templates, but because patient and control samples were amplified and corrected together, any resulting skew would affect both groups equally. Naive, central memory and regulatory TCRB repertoires appeared more similar among patients than among healthy donors. HLA sub-analyses involved small numbers of individuals, so any influence of HLA type on TCRB rearrangement remained unresolved.

The High Capacity cDNA Reverse Transcription Kit was used to reverse transcribe all of the isolated RNA, meaning that expressed TCRB transcripts were what got sequenced. Deep immunoSEQ sequencing was applied to naive, central memory and regulatory T cell samples, giving an average of around 3.4 million total reads per sample. Sorted cells were lysed in RLT buffer, and RNA was extracted using DNase-treated RNeasy Micro or Mini kits according to cell number. Each cell subset was processed separately to prevent cross-contamination, with patient and healthy donor samples processed together. TCRB sequences were amplified from cDNA with the immunoSEQ multiplex PCR, producing 87-bp fragments spanning the CDR3 region. Sequencing of the amplicons was performed on the Illumina HiSeq platform. Turning to the authors' computational methods: Synthetic template baselines were used to correct PCR bias computationally, reads within Hamming distance 2 were collapsed, and singletons that could not be merged were discarded. Reads were aligned against IMGT so that V, D and J genes, CDR3 length and insertions or deletions at six rearrangement sites could be assigned. Within each subset, clonotype counts were normalized to sorted cell number, after which true diversity and Gini coefficients were computed with the tcR R package. The overlap coefficient, calculated on TCRB nucleotide sequences, was used to measure repertoire sharing. As a proxy for the pre-selection repertoire, out-of-frame TCRB sequences from naive cells were analyzed. TCRdb stores this immuneACCESS table with in-frame sequences only. Part of the clones is absent; in the studies checked, under half of the shortfall reflects unresolved V genes, and no reason is known for the rest. V, J and clone size are taken as reported in that table, and D and trimming were inferred from the DNA itself. For this sample there are 900,000 or so clones; roughly 15% appear just once. The top ten constitute 0.023% of the sample.

From each donor, a single peripheral blood sample of about 100 mL on average was drawn into heparinised tubes. A BD FACSAria II and a panel including CD45RO, CCR7, CD25, CD127, CD95 and CD27 were used to sort naive, central memory, regulatory and stem cell-like memory CD4+ T cells. A purity above 95% was achieved for all sorted populations. PBMCs were separated immediately by Lymphoprep density gradient centrifugation and were stained directly, without being cultured. To minimize batch effects, samples were stained and sorted in pairs, one healthy donor with one patient per experiment. Based on the germline V gene, the CDR1 and CDR2 sequences are SGDLS and YYNGEE. The CDR3 has 14 amino acids, counting the end cysteine and phenylalanine. Here the CDR3 DNA is all that survives: 42 bases in frame from base 1. V lost 4 bases and J lost 4 bases; the stretch between them is 14 bases long.

Input material: naive CD4+ T cells from blood. Taken with the paper, the label for cell subset or site translates to: true naive CD4+ T cells. Recombination linked TRBV9 to TRBJ1-1, with TRBD1 tentatively as D gene (6 bases match). The clonotype originates from a woman aged 18-29 years in good health. The CDR3 loop reads CASSLSGQSTEAFF. The DNA reads TGTGCCAGCAGCCTATCCGGACAGAGCACTGAAGCTTTCTTT.